These 11 T cell receptor beta chains came from one sample sequenced in a study of radiation and T cells in renal cell carcinoma. Profiling relied on immunoSEQ multiplex PCR, and the TCRdb table lists in-frame clones only, not all of them. This sample has some 150,000 clones; approximately 86% occur once, and the top ten carry 13%. As for time point: blood 2 weeks post-SBRT. Treatment described: 15 Gy SBRT to primary tumor, nephrectomy 4 weeks later. This specimen consisted of blood, obtained from a patient whose treatment included radiotherapy and nephrectomy. These receptors were collected from a woman between 45 and 60 years old with renal cell carcinoma.

The J gene is TRBJ2-7, the V gene TRBV15; D is perhaps TRBD2 (5 bases). V lost 3 bases and J 5 bases, leaving 20 bases between the germline ends. The V gene's germline CDR1 is LNHNV and CDR2 YYDKDF (reference sequence). The CDR3 is 16 amino acids. CDR3 bases: TGTGCCACCAGCAGGCGAGAGGAGGAACCCATCCACGAGCAGTACTTC. It codes for CATSRREEEPIHEQYF.

This chain uses TRBV5-8 with TRBJ2-7, with D possibly TRBD2 on 7 matching bases. V was shortened by 4 bases and J by 5 bases, with 13 bases between the two germline ends. CDR1 and CDR2 from the germline V gene are SGHTS and YDEGEE. This CDR3 is 13 amino acids long. CDR3 residues: CASSPGGQDEQYF. CDR3 sequence (DNA): TGTGCCAGCAGCCCCGGGGGGCAGGACGAGCAGTACTTC.

The gene calls are TRBV27 and TRBJ1-6; 11 bases agree with TRBD1. The V gene end was trimmed by 6 bases and the J gene end by 4 bases; junction bases not matched to a gene: 8. Germline CDR1 MNHEY, CDR2 SMNVEV (reference sequence). The CDR3 has 17 residues. The CDR3 DNA follows: TGTGCCAGCAGCCGTCGGACAGGGGGCTATTATAATTCACCCCTCCACTTT. Its protein product is CASSRRTGGYYNSPLHF.

The chain recombines TRBV19 with TRBJ1-3, with D maybe TRBD1 (5 bases). The CDR3 length is 15 residues. CDR1 and CDR2 (germline): LNHDA, SQIVND (reference sequence). Trimming stripped 9 bases from V and 0 bases from J, with 15 bases between. The CDR3 here is CARSGPPLSGNTIYF. CDR3 coding DNA: TGTGCCAGATCGGGACCACCGCTCTCTGGAAACACCATATATTTT.

This clone was counted only a few times. The rearrangement joins TRBV10-1 to TRBJ1-2; D is perhaps TRBD1 (5 bases). Germline CDR1 and CDR2: WNHNN and SYGVQD (reference sequence). The CDR3 covers 13 residues. Trimming took 3 bases from V and 5 from J, leaving 10 bases between them. DNA of the CDR3: TGCGCCAGCAGTGACGGCCAGGGTTATGGCTACACCTTC. This translates into CASSDGQGYGYTF.

This rearrangement joins TRBV5-1 to TRBJ1-2; 9 positions agree with TRBD1. Germline values: CDR1 SGHRS, CDR2 YFSETQ. V was clipped by 4 bases and J by 6 bases; unmatched bases: 4. The CDR3 consists of 13 residues. CDR3 sequence: CASSPQGADGYTF. CDR3 nucleotides: TGCGCCAGCAGCCCACAGGGGGCCGATGGCTACACCTTC. Based on the CDR3 plus reference TRBV5-1 and TRBJ1-2, the full variable domain is KAGVTQTPRYLIKTRGQQVTLSCSPISGHRSVSWYQQTPGQGLQFLFEYFSETQRNKGNFPGRFSGRQFSNSRSEMNVSTLELGDSALYLCASSPQGADGYTFGSGTRLTVV.

The chain uses TRBV11-2 and TRBJ2-1; a weak D match, TRBD2 (5 bases). The V and J ends lost 1 base and 4 bases respectively, with 11 bases between them. CDR3 size: 15 residues. The germline V gene has CDR1 SGHAT and CDR2 FQNNGV. This CDR3 reads CASSLAGETYNEQFF. Written as DNA, the CDR3 is TGTGCCAGCAGCTTAGCCGGGGAAACTTACAATGAGCAGTTCTTC. Complete variable domain (other parts from reference TRBV11-2 and TRBJ2-1): EAGVAQSPRYKIIEKRQSVAFWCNPISGHATLYWYQQILGQGPKLLIQFQNNGVVDDSQLPKDRFSAERLKGVDSTLKIQPAKLEDSAVYLCASSLAGETYNEQFFGPGTRLTVL.

The chain is built from TRBV4-3 and TRBJ1-4; 7 bases align to TRBD1. Germline-derived CDR1 and CDR2 are LGHNA and YSLEER. The CDR3 spans 15 residues. The V segment lost 4 bases and the J segment 7 bases; nucleotides outside the gene matches: 9. For the CDR3, the DNA is TGCGCCAGCAGCCCCCGTACCGGGACAGTTGAAAAACTGTTTTTT. This codes for CASSPRTGTVEKLFF.

This clone occurred a few times. The chain uses TRBV7-9 and TRBJ1-2; no clear D gene. The CDR3 totals 16 residues. Trimming removed 8 bases at V and 5 bases at J, with 24 bases between. Germline assignment: CDR1 SEHNR and CDR2 FQNEAQ (reference sequence). The CDR3: CASSPLSGRPGYGYTF. The DNA for the CDR3 is TGTGCCAGCTCGCCTCTCAGTGGACGTCCAGGTTATGGCTACACCTTC. The complete variable domain, with remaining parts taken from reference TRBV7-9 and TRBJ1-2, reads DTGVSQNPRHKITKRGQNVTFRCDPISEHNRLYWYRQTLGQGPEFLTYFQNEAQLEKSRLLSDRFSAERPKGSFSTLEIQRTEQGDSAMYLCASSPLSGRPGYGYTFGSGTRLTVV.

The chain couples TRBV30 to TRBJ2-2; D is unresolved. The CDR3 extends over 15 amino acids. The V and J ends lost 0 bases and 5 bases respectively, with 13 bases between them. CDR1 and CDR2 (germline): GTSNPN, SVGIG (reference sequence). The CDR3 is CAWSVERTYTGELFF. The CDR3 DNA is TGTGCCTGGAGTGTAGAAAGGACGTATACCGGGGAGCTGTTTTTT. The full variable domain, with the rest looked up from reference TRBV30 and TRBJ2-2, is SQTIHQWPATLVQPVGSPLSLECTVEGTSNPNLYWYRQAAGRGLQLLFYSVGIGQISSEVPQNLSASRPQDRQFILSSKKLLLSDSGFYLCAWSVERTYTGELFFGEGSRLTVL.

The chain employs TRBV7-9 and TRBJ2-1, with 10 bases aligning to TRBD2. J was trimmed by 5 bases and V by 5 bases; bases with no gene match: 6. In germline, CDR1 is SEHNR, CDR2 FQNEAQ (reference sequence). The CDR3 sequence is 15 residues long. The CDR3 sequence: CASSATSGANNEQFF. The CDR3, as DNA: TGTGCCAGCAGCGCCACTAGCGGGGCCAACAATGAGCAGTTCTTC.